The present TCR beta chain was sequenced within a study of T cell changes during pregnancy in multiple sclerosis. Sequencing used immunoSEQ multiplex PCR; TCRdb keeps in-frame clones, though not all of them. The data show 65,000 to 90,000 clones, around 90% seen once. Germline CDR1 is SGHDT and CDR2 is YYEEEE. The CDR3 is 14 residues long. The V end was cut by 2 bases, the J end by 4 bases, with 10 bases between. The rearrangement links TRBV5-6 to TRBJ2-1; D is ambiguous. The clonotype originates from a female donor in good health, serving as a control in a pregnancy study. Some clones in this sample may be carry-over from other donors' samples. The sample consisted of PBMCs, taken in the first trimester of pregnancy. DNA for the CDR3: TGTGCCAGCAGCTTCGGCGGAGAGTACAATGAGCAGTTCTTC. This encodes CASSFGGEYNEQFF.